The sequence of this TCR beta chain was determined in a study of T cells in Graves' hyperthyroidism and ophthalmopathy. This clonotype appeared many times. Its antigen remains unknown. Findings and caveats of the study: Ophthalmopathy was separated from stable hyperthyroidism by a 13 V-J model. Within blood appeared most thyroid clonotypes that had expanded above 0.001.

Losses at the gene ends were 4 bases for V and 9 bases for J; bases not matched to a gene: 9. The germline gives CDR1 DFQATT, CDR2 SNEGSKA (reference sequence). CDR3 length: 14 amino acids. Duration under 3 months, a NOSPECS grade of at least 4, and a Clinical Activity Score of at least 3 characterized the ophthalmopathy patients. The TCR beta CDR3 regions underwent amplification using RNA transcripts as the source. Primed by the HTBI set, a first-round RT-PCR was run on the TCR CDR3. TCRdb analysed the multiplex PCR reads with MiXCR anew, one entry per CDR3 protein. The sample has a few hundred thousand distinct CDR3 sequences; approximately 14% are singletons.

The J gene is TRBJ2-1, the V gene TRBV20-1; TRBD2 agrees at 10 bases. The receptor comes from a woman aged 55-70 years with Graves' ophthalmopathy. Input material: blood. In DNA form, the CDR3 reads TGCAGTGCTACCCGGCTAGCGGGAGTCACTGAGCAGTTCTTC. As protein: CSATRLAGVTEQFF.